These 12 T cell receptor beta chains came from one sample sequenced in a study of cytomegalovirus exposure and HLA in healthy donors. Profiling relied on immunoSEQ multiplex PCR, and the TCRdb table lists in-frame clones only, not all of them. Counted here are some 160,000 clones, just over 90% occurring once; the ten biggest clones make up about 0.75%. Sequenced material: PBMCs. The receptor set was obtained from a man aged 18 to 30 in good health and CMV-seronegative.

This sequence joins TRBV19 and TRBJ1-5, with 8 nucleotides matching TRBD1. The trim removed 5 bases at V and 5 bases at J, leaving 8 bases unmatched. The CDR3 is made up of 15 amino acids. Germline CDR1 reads LNHDA; CDR2 reads SQIVND (reference sequence). The CDR3 sequence is CASSSGQGYDQPQHF. In DNA, the CDR3 is TGTGCCAGTAGTTCCGGACAGGGCTATGATCAGCCCCAGCATTTT.

This clone was seen a few times. The V and J genes are TRBV2 and TRBJ1-2; 9 nucleotides agree with TRBD1. V shed 8 bases, J shed 6 bases, and the junction held 1 base outside the gene matches. In germline, CDR1 is SNHLY, CDR2 FYNNEI. This CDR3 spans 11 amino acids. The CDR3 loop is CASRDRDGYTF. The CDR3 nucleotides read TGTGCCAGCCGGGACAGGGATGGCTACACCTTC.

The V gene is TRBV2, the J gene TRBJ1-2; D is possibly TRBD1 (5 bases). The CDR3 sequence is 13 residues long. Germline CDR1 is SNHLY and CDR2 is FYNNEI. Trimming cost V 2 bases and J 7 bases, with 11 bases left between them. CDR3 in DNA: TGTGCCAGCAGTGAAAATACCCAGGGTGGCTACACCTTC. Residues: CASSENTQGGYTF.

The chain couples TRBV6-5 to TRBJ1-1, with a tentative D call TRBD1 (5 bases). The CDR3 loop spans 13 amino acids. The V gene lost 2 bases and the J gene lost 1 base, with 5 bases spanning the gap. Per germline, CDR1 MNHEY and CDR2 SVGAGI. CDR3 amino acids: CASSYRGNTEAFF. The CDR3 DNA sequence: TGTGCCAGCAGTTACAGGGGGAACACTGAAGCTTTCTTT.

V and J are TRBV5-8 and TRBJ1-5, with D possibly TRBD1 on 6 matching bases. The CDR3 has 16 amino acids. V lost 0 bases and J lost 2, with 12 bases in between. The V gene's germline CDR1 is SGHTS and CDR2 YDEGEE. The CDR3 loop is CASSLAGDRGNQPQHF. The CDR3 bases are TGTGCCAGCAGCTTGGCAGGGGACCGGGGCAATCAGCCCCAGCATTTT.

The V and J genes are TRBV7-2 and TRBJ1-2; D is perhaps TRBD1 (5 bases). The CDR3 has 15 amino acids. V was trimmed by 5 bases and J by 4 bases, leaving 17 bases between them. Germline V gene lookup returns CDR1 SGHTA and CDR2 FQGNSA. CDR3 residues: CASSPRGDSGYGYTF. CDR3 DNA: TGTGCCAGCAGCCCTCGGGGGGATTCGGGCTATGGCTACACCTTC. Complete variable domain (other parts from reference TRBV7-2 and TRBJ1-2): GAGVSQSPSNKVTEKGKDVELRCDPISGHTALYWYRQSLGQGLEFLIYFQGNSAPDKSGLPSDRFSAERTGGSVSTLTIQRTQQEDSAVYLCASSPRGDSGYGYTFGSGTRLTVV.

V gene TRBV27 combines with J gene TRBJ2-1; TRBD2 agrees at 13 bases. Trimming took 5 bases from V and 6 from J; bases not matched to a gene: 7. Germline values: CDR1 MNHEY, CDR2 SMNVEV (reference sequence). The CDR3 covers 16 residues. CDR3 protein: CASSPRLAGGSNEQFF. DNA for the CDR3: TGTGCCAGCAGTCCCCGACTAGCGGGAGGAAGCAATGAGCAGTTCTTC.

This sequence joins TRBV6-5 and TRBJ1-4; 10 nucleotides agree with TRBD1. The CDR3 length is 16 residues. The germline V gene has CDR1 MNHEY and CDR2 SVGAGI. V shed 0 bases, J shed 7 bases, and the junction held 5 bases outside the gene matches. The CDR3 here is CASSYSRTGGGEKLFF. The DNA for the CDR3 is TGTGCCAGCAGTTACTCGAGGACAGGGGGTGGTGAAAAACTGTTTTTT.

The V call is TRBV2, the J call TRBJ2-2, with 7 bases identical to TRBD2. The CDR3 has 15 amino acids. J gave up 6 bases and V 4 bases, and 8 bases lay outside the gene matches. Germline lookup yields CDR1 SNHLY and CDR2 FYNNEI. DNA of the CDR3: TGTGCCAGCAGTGTTGGGGGAGGGCGCGCCGGGGAGCTGTTTTTT. Protein product: CASSVGGGRAGELFF.

This chain joins TRBV7-3 and TRBJ2-3; 12 nucleotides agree with TRBD2. Germline V lookup: CDR1 SGHTA, CDR2 FQGTGA. CDR3 length equals 16 residues. Unmatched junction bases numbered 3, after V lost 4 bases and J lost 1 base. The CDR3 loop is CASSSSGGAGTDTQYF. The CDR3 DNA reads TGTGCCAGCAGCTCTAGCGGGGGGGCCGGCACAGATACGCAGTATTTT.

The gene calls are TRBV6-5 and TRBJ1-1, with D possibly matching TRBD1 (6 bases). The CDR3 is 15 residues long. Per the germline V gene, CDR1 is MNHEY and CDR2 is SVGAGI. V was pared by 5 bases and J by 7 bases, with 20 bases between. The CDR3 nucleotides read TGTGCCAGCAGTCAAACAGGGAGGGCCTCCGATGAAGCTTTCTTT. Translated, it gives CASSQTGRASDEAFF.

The chain joins TRBV5-4 to TRBJ2-1; 8 bases are a match to TRBD2. The germline V gene encodes CDR1 SGHNT and CDR2 YYREEE (reference sequence). The V segment lost 4 bases and the J segment 8 bases; nucleotides outside the gene matches: 11. The CDR3 spans 15 residues. DNA for the CDR3: TGTGCCAGCAGCCAGAGCGGGGGTAGGATGGATGAGCAGTTCTTC. It yields the protein CASSQSGGRMDEQFF.